This TCR beta chain was identified during a study of T cells in Graves' hyperthyroidism and ophthalmopathy. Study information: Peripheral blood samples were taken at initial diagnosis, prior to any treatment.

After removal of 10 bases from V and 3 bases from J, the junction contained 5 bases not matched to a gene. Germline CDR1 and CDR2: ENHRY and SYGVKD. The CDR3 spans 12 residues. No progression to ophthalmopathy during 18 months of follow-up defined stable disease. Diagnoses used clinical symptoms, serum thyroxine and TRAb, thyroid ultrasound and orbital computed tomography. The source material, RNA transcripts, was used to amplify TCR beta CDR3 regions. Researchers ran a first-round RT-PCR on the TCR CDR3 using the HTBI primer set. TCRdb recomputed calls from the multiplex PCR reads with MiXCR, one row per CDR3 protein. The sample carries roughly 800,000 distinct CDR3 sequences, over 35% recorded once.

This chain joins TRBV10-3 and TRBJ1-2; 7 bases agree with TRBD1. Sequencing was carried out using blood. The source of this sequence is a man aged 18 to 29 with Graves' hyperthyroidism. CDR3 bases: TGTGCCACCGGGACAGACGACTATGGCTACACCTTC. As protein: CATGTDDYGYTF.